Sequencing of this T cell receptor (beta chain) was carried out in a study of blood T cells in healthy people across ages. About the study: For every two T cells, template switching captured about one barcoded beta molecule.

This clonotype was counted between two and nine times. V lost 5 bases and J 5 bases, leaving 16 bases between the germline ends. The CDR3 contains 14 residues. Germline V gene data show CDR1 as SGHRS and CDR2 as YFSETQ. Using a J-beta primer mix together with a sample-barcoded 5' primer, a second PCR was run for about 6 to 11 cycles. TCRdb re-derived calls from the 5' RACE reads in MiXCR, one entry per CDR3 protein. The table has around 1,500,000 distinct CDR3 sequences, approximately 30% seen once. The receptor's source is a woman aged 25 to 39 in good health. The sequencing sample was made of blood. The chain combines TRBV5-1 with TRBJ2-5; weak D call: TRBD1 (6 bases). CDR3 protein: CASSKLQGEETQYF. DNA of the CDR3: TGCGCCAGCAGTAAATTACAGGGCGAGGAGACCCAGTACTTC.